These T cell receptor beta chains were read from a single sample in a study of monozygotic twins with inflammatory bowel disease. After re-calling the 5' RACE reads, TCRdb lists one entry per CDR3 protein, DNA absent. The sample data list hundreds of thousands of distinct CDR3 sequences. The material sequenced was blood. Receptor source: a human donor with ulcerative colitis or Crohn's disease, or a healthy co-twin of an affected twin (not recorded which). Each CDR3 is given with its conserved first and last residue. Each record gives: CDR3 length, V gene, J gene, CDR3 protein.

cdr3_length: 17
v_call: TRBV4-3
j_call: TRBJ1-5
cdr3_aa: CASSQDFGAMGNQPQHF

cdr3_length: 13
v_call: TRBV10-3
j_call: TRBJ1-6
cdr3_aa: CAISMTENSPLHF

cdr3_length: 16
v_call: TRBV20-1
j_call: TRBJ2-1
cdr3_aa: CSARDHGTSGTDEQFF

cdr3_length: 13
v_call: TRBV9
j_call: TRBJ2-3
cdr3_aa: CASSVGRTDTQYF

cdr3_length: 16
v_call: TRBV6-2/TRBV6-3
j_call: TRBJ2-5
cdr3_aa: CASSSRYGQSQETQYF

cdr3_length: 13
v_call: TRBV6-1
j_call: TRBJ1-2
cdr3_aa: CASSEMAWYGYTF

cdr3_length: 14
v_call: TRBV6-1
j_call: TRBJ2-2
cdr3_aa: CASGSGVNTGELFF

cdr3_length: 13
v_call: TRBV4-3
j_call: TRBJ2-1
cdr3_aa: CASSQVAGDEQFF

cdr3_length: 13
v_call: TRBV30
j_call: TRBJ1-2
cdr3_aa: CAWSGEENYGYTF

cdr3_length: 15
v_call: TRBV3-1
j_call: TRBJ1-1
cdr3_aa: CASSQGTTGETEAFF

cdr3_length: 13
v_call: TRBV12-3/TRBV12-4
j_call: TRBJ2-2
cdr3_aa: CASSPKARGVLFF

cdr3_length: 13
v_call: TRBV12-3/TRBV12-4
j_call: TRBJ1-2
cdr3_aa: CASSPRAAYGYTF

cdr3_length: 12
v_call: TRBV19
j_call: TRBJ1-1
cdr3_aa: CATSLRNTEAFF

cdr3_length: 15
v_call: TRBV4-3
j_call: TRBJ2-7
cdr3_aa: CASSQDQIGSYEQYF

cdr3_length: 17
v_call: TRBV2
j_call: TRBJ1-5
cdr3_aa: CASSDVQGAGSNQPQHF

cdr3_length: 13
v_call: TRBV29-1
j_call: TRBJ2-5
cdr3_aa: CSAAGTLAETQYF

cdr3_length: 15
v_call: TRBV20-1
j_call: TRBJ1-4
cdr3_aa: CSARDPGRTSEKLFF

cdr3_length: 14
v_call: TRBV11-2
j_call: TRBJ2-1
cdr3_aa: CASMPGLDYNEQFF